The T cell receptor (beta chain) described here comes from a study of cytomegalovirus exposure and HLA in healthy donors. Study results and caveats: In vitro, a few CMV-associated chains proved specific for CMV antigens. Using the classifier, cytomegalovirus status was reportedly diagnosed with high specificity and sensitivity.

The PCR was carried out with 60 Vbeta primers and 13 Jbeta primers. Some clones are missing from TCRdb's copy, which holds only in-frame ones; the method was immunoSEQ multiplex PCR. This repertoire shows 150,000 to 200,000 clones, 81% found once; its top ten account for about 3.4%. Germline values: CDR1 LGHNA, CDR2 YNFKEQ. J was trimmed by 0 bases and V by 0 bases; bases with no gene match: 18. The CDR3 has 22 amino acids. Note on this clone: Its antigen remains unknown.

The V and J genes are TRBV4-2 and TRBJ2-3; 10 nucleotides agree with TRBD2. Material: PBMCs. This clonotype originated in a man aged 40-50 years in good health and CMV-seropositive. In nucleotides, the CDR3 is TGTGCCAGCAGCCAAGATTGGCGGGCTAGCGGGAGAGTCTCATTTAGCACAGATACGCAGTATTTT. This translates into CASSQDWRASGRVSFSTDTQYF.